Listed below are T cell receptor beta chains from one sample, sequenced in a study of blood T cell repertoires in COVID-19. Sequencing was performed with immunoSEQ multiplex PCR; in TCRdb, only in-frame clones are kept and a portion is missing. The sample consists of around 140,000 clones, roughly 88% of them appearing once. Material for sequencing was peripheral blood. Receptor source: a man aged 55-75 years with active or convalescent COVID-19. Both conserved end residues are part of each CDR3. The D gene is left open where the match is weak. Some rows mark clone size as missing; the rest say once, few, many or name a class of expanded clone.

cdr3_nt,cdr3_aa,j_call,v_call,clone_size,d_call
TGCAGCGTTGCCGCCGGGACAGCAAATCAGCCCCAGCATTTT,CSVAAGTANQPQHF,TRBJ1-5,TRBV29-1,NA,TRBD1
TGTGCCAGCAGCGTAGGGGCAGATATAGACCAAGAGACCCAGTACTTC,CASSVGADIDQETQYF,TRBJ2-5,TRBV9,NA,NA
TGTGCCAGCAGCCCTCGGACTAGCGGCACAGATACGCAGTATTTT,CASSPRTSGTDTQYF,TRBJ2-3,TRBV7-6,few,TRBD2
TGTGCCAGCAGCTTGGGACAGGGCAACTATGGCTACACCTTC,CASSLGQGNYGYTF,TRBJ1-2,TRBV27,NA,TRBD1
TGTGCCAGCAGTCACATAGCGGGAGACGAGCAGTACTTC,CASSHIAGDEQYF,TRBJ2-7,TRBV6-7,NA,TRBD2
TGCGCCAGCAGCCTTCCGCGGGACTTCTCCTCCTACGAGCAGTACTTC,CASSLPRDFSSYEQYF,TRBJ2-7,TRBV5-1,NA,NA
TGTGCCTGGAGTGTAGGGCGGGCGGCCGCTGAAGCTTTCTTT,CAWSVGRAAAEAFF,TRBJ1-1,TRBV30,NA,NA
TGTGCCAGCAGCCTAGGACTAGGGTCCTACGAGCAGTACTTC,CASSLGLGSYEQYF,TRBJ2-7,TRBV3-1/TRBV3-2,NA,TRBD2
TGTGCCAGCAGCCGTCAGGGGGGTTTTAAAGAGACCCAGTACTTC,CASSRQGGFKETQYF,TRBJ2-5,TRBV7-9,NA,NA
TGTGCCAGCAGCCACCCATCAAAGGGGTGTAATGAAAAACTGTTTTTT,CASSHPSKGCNEKLFF,TRBJ1-4,TRBV3-1/TRBV3-2,NA,NA